The 3 T cell receptor beta chains below all came from one sample that was sequenced in a study of T cells in Graves' hyperthyroidism and ophthalmopathy (dated by TCRdb to about 2019). The method was multiplex PCR. Sequencer: Illumina HiSeq 2000. The TCR beta CDR3 regions were amplified from RNA transcripts. The first round of RT-PCR for the TCR CDR3 was performed with the HTBI primer set and the Qiagen OneStep RT-PCR kit. TCRdb reworked the public reads: Q25 trimming with fastp, MiXCR clone assembly, productive beta chains retained. CDR3 protein sequences are deduplicated, and each keeps its most common genes and DNA. In all, the sample holds roughly 840,000 distinct CDR3 sequences, and more than 30% of those were seen once. The ten largest clones add up to around 9.3% of the sample. Sequenced input: blood. These receptors were taken from a man younger than 30 with Graves' hyperthyroidism.

This chain connects TRBV20-1 to TRBJ2-7, with 12 bases lining up with TRBD2. The CDR3 runs to 13 residues. With 6 bases clipped from V and 3 bases from J, the junction kept 3 bases outside the gene matches. Germline V gives CDR1 DFQATT, CDR2 SNEGSKA (reference sequence). The CDR3 region is CSARTSGIYEQYF. In DNA form, the CDR3 reads TGCAGTGCCAGGACTAGCGGGATCTACGAGCAGTACTTC.

This clonotype showed up many times. The rearrangement links TRBV20-1 to TRBJ1-1; TRBD1 might be the D (5 bases). V was pared by 1 base and J by 4 bases, with 13 bases between. This CDR3 region has 14 residues. The germline V gene encodes CDR1 DFQATT and CDR2 SNEGSKA (reference sequence). CDR3 bases: TGCAGTGCTAGAGGGCAGGGTTTTGTCACTGAAGCTTTCTTT. This codes for CSARGQGFVTEAFF.

V and J are TRBV7-9 and TRBJ1-1; D is undetermined. Germline-derived CDR1 and CDR2 are SEHNR and FQNEAQ (reference sequence). The V end lost 5 bases, the J end lost 7 bases, and 20 bases lay between the germline ends. The CDR3 length is 15 residues. The CDR3 is CASSQDYPVPLEAFF. DNA of the CDR3: TGTGCCAGCAGCCAAGACTACCCCGTACCCCTTGAAGCTTTCTTT. The whole variable domain, filled in from reference TRBV7-9 and TRBJ1-1, reads DTGVSQNPRHKITKRGQNVTFRCDPISEHNRLYWYRQTLGQGPEFLTYFQNEAQLEKSRLLSDRFSAERPKGSFSTLEIQRTEQGDSAMYLCASSQDYPVPLEAFFGQGTRLTVV.